This T cell receptor beta chain was sequenced during a study of T cells in women clearing cervical HPV infection. Findings and caveats of the study: CIN3+ cases had significantly higher TCR repertoire richness than controls, but evenness did not differ.

Trimming cost V 1 base and J 2 bases, with 12 bases left between them. Germline V CDR1 and CDR2: ENHRY, SYGVKD. The CDR3 totals 15 residues. The data were produced by immunoSEQ multiplex PCR, yet TCRdb's version contains in-frame clones alone and is incomplete. This table holds about 46,000 clones. A word on this clone: Its antigen is unidentified. The observed sequence ends 3 residues before the CDR3 terminus, with the missing tail filled in from the germline J gene.

The receptor's source is a woman between 18 and 70 years old with a cervical HPV16 infection that either progressed to CIN3+ or cleared (not recorded which). This sequence joins TRBV10-3 and TRBJ2-7, with D possibly matching TRBD2 (6 bases). Sequences were obtained from blood buffy coat. CDR3 DNA, as far as it was read: TGTGCCATCAGTGAGTGGCTAGCGAACGCCTACGAG. It encodes CAISEWLANAYE. The CDR3 in full is CAISEWLANAYEQYF.